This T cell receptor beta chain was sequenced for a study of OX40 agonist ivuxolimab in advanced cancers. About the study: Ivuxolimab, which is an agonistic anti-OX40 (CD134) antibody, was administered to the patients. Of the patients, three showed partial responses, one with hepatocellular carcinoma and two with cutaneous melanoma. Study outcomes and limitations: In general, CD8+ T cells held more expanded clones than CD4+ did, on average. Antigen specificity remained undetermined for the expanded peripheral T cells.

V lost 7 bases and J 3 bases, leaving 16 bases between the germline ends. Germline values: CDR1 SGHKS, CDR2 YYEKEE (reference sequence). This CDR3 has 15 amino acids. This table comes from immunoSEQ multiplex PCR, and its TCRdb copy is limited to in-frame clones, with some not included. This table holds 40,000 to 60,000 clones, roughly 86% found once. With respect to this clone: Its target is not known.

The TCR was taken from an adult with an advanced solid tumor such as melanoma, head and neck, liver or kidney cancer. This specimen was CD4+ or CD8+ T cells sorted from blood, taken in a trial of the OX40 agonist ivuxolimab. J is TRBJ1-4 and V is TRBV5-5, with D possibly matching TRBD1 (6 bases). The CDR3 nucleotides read TGTGCCAGCCACCAAAGGACAGATCCTAATGAAAAACTGTTTTTT. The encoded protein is CASHQRTDPNEKLFF.